This is a list of T cell receptor beta chains from one sample in a study of blood T cell repertoires in COVID-19. The protocol was immunoSEQ multiplex PCR, while the TCRdb copy is restricted to in-frame clones and leaves out a portion. The repertoire has approximately 76,000 clones, about 86% of them found once; the top ten carry less than 40%. The specimen sequenced was peripheral blood. The receptors were gathered from a man aged 80 or over with active or convalescent COVID-19. Each CDR3 is given with its conserved first and last residue. Fields, in order: V gene, J gene, clone size, CDR3 protein. Where a row states a size, it is once, few, many or the class of an expanded clone; other rows omit it.

V: TRBV11-2
J: TRBJ2-3
size: .
CDR3: CASSPRGGLITTDTQYF

V: TRBV19
J: TRBJ1-4
size: .
CDR3: CASRTNPSTNEKLFF

V: TRBV7-8
J: TRBJ1-1
size: .
CDR3: CASSPRGQGANTEAFF

V: TRBV28
J: TRBJ2-1
size: .
CDR3: CASTPRPGYNEQFF

V: TRBV6-5
J: TRBJ2-5
size: once
CDR3: CASSRTGVQETQYF

V: TRBV13
J: TRBJ2-3
size: .
CDR3: CASSLREADTQYF

V: TRBV19
J: TRBJ1-5
size: .
CDR3: CASSIDRYQPQHF

V: TRBV5-6
J: TRBJ1-2
size: .
CDR3: CASSLSVSGTGYTF

V: TRBV12-3/TRBV12-4
J: TRBJ1-4
size: .
CDR3: CASTLEAVGKLFF

V: TRBV19
J: TRBJ2-6
size: few
CDR3: CASSPGQGAAGANVLTF

V: TRBV30
J: TRBJ2-1
size: .
CDR3: CASSGLAAYNEQFF

V: TRBV4-3
J: TRBJ2-2
size: once
CDR3: CASSQDPLAVTGELFF

V: TRBV6-5
J: TRBJ1-2
size: .
CDR3: CASSWDRDLDGYTF

V: TRBV4-2
J: TRBJ2-5
size: .
CDR3: CASSQEGAGTQYF

V: TRBV5-1
J: TRBJ2-1
size: .
CDR3: CASTLPGSLSNEQFF

V: TRBV28
J: TRBJ2-3
size: .
CDR3: CATGGSHDTQYF

V: TRBV7-2
J: TRBJ2-3
size: .
CDR3: CASNSDTQYF

V: TRBV7-3
J: TRBJ1-2
size: .
CDR3: CASSATGDYGYTF

V: TRBV27
J: TRBJ2-7
size: .
CDR3: CASSFRSSYEQYF

V: TRBV7-8
J: TRBJ2-7
size: once
CDR3: CASSLILVTYEQYF

V: TRBV2
J: TRBJ2-2
size: .
CDR3: CASTRQGGSTGELFF

V: TRBV6-5
J: TRBJ2-5
size: .
CDR3: CASSYSEVGGTQYF

V: TRBV7-3
J: TRBJ1-1
size: .
CDR3: CASSFLRDIFF

V: TRBV2
J: TRBJ1-2
size: .
CDR3: CASSEQWDGQGNGYTF

V: TRBV4-1
J: TRBJ2-5
size: .
CDR3: CASSPSGVPETQYF

V: TRBV5-1
J: TRBJ2-1
size: .
CDR3: CASSLALAGADEQFF

V: TRBV10-3
J: TRBJ2-3
size: .
CDR3: CAISGLAGGDTQYF

V: TRBV19
J: TRBJ2-3
size: .
CDR3: CASSMQGTDTQYF

V: TRBV28
J: TRBJ2-6
size: .
CDR3: CASSFGQGRSGANVLTF

V: TRBV19
J: TRBJ2-1
size: many
CDR3: CASSQQGQGANEQFF

V: TRBV6-5
J: TRBJ2-7
size: .
CDR3: CASKPPQRGYEQYF

V: TRBV24-1
J: TRBJ2-3
size: few
CDR3: CATSDPTGFTDTQYF

V: TRBV2
J: TRBJ2-5
size: .
CDR3: CASSRTGAIRETQYF

V: TRBV18
J: TRBJ1-4
size: .
CDR3: CASSLGTANEKLFF

V: TRBV14
J: TRBJ2-7
size: .
CDR3: CASSQVEVPTYEQYF

V: TRBV28
J: TRBJ1-2
size: .
CDR3: CASSGGSSGYGYTF

V: TRBV5-8
J: TRBJ2-3
size: once
CDR3: CASSPPTSTDTQYF

V: TRBV19
J: TRBJ2-7
size: .
CDR3: CASSSAGGLYEQYF

V: TRBV19
J: TRBJ1-2
size: .
CDR3: CASSSWEGANYGYTF

V: TRBV10-3
J: TRBJ2-3
size: .
CDR3: CAISASGGADTQYF

V: TRBV18
J: TRBJ2-4
size: .
CDR3: CASLPGGKGNIQYF

V: TRBV18
J: TRBJ2-1
size: .
CDR3: CASSSRATSGGAGYNEQFF

V: TRBV2
J: TRBJ1-6
size: .
CDR3: CASRRREVDNSPLHF

V: TRBV27
J: TRBJ1-2
size: .
CDR3: CASSLGDTEGGYTF

V: TRBV28
J: TRBJ2-7
size: .
CDR3: CASSWLLGLAGEHAYEQYF

V: TRBV5-5
J: TRBJ2-6
size: .
CDR3: CARSRRGGANVLTF

V: TRBV27
J: TRBJ2-7
size: once
CDR3: CASSFGQDGTEQYF

V: TRBV6-5
J: TRBJ2-7
size: .
CDR3: CASSYGQGGQYF

V: TRBV20-1
J: TRBJ2-7
size: .
CDR3: CSASRGQASSYEQYF

V: TRBV7-9
J: TRBJ1-2
size: .
CDR3: CASSLGRGTYGYTF

V: TRBV7-2
J: TRBJ1-1
size: .
CDR3: CASSSPMTGGSEAFF

V: TRBV28
J: TRBJ1-2
size: .
CDR3: CASNPNPTGFYGYTF

V: TRBV27
J: TRBJ2-2
size: .
CDR3: CASRGTSGRATGELFF

V: TRBV5-1
J: TRBJ2-3
size: .
CDR3: CASRGGLLTTDTQYF

V: TRBV3-1/TRBV3-2
J: TRBJ2-5
size: .
CDR3: CASSHRGGETQYF

V: TRBV5-1
J: TRBJ2-7
size: once
CDR3: CASSLAQGSGEQYF